This TCR beta chain appears in the sequencing data of a study of CD8 T cells in ankylosing spondylitis. Study-wide findings and caveats: Roughly eight highly homologous variants made up a TCR beta motif that seemed to typify ankylosing spondylitis blood.

V lost 3 bases, J lost 1 base, and 14 bases lay in between. The CDR3 runs 15 residues. CDR1 and CDR2 (germline): DFQATT, SNEGSKA (reference sequence). In TCRdb, the 5' RACE reads were re-called with MiXCR into one record per CDR3 protein. This repertoire shows 35,000 to 40,000 distinct CDR3 sequences, approximately 15% found once; its top ten account for approximately 50%. There are a few counts of this clonotype. Its antigen is unidentified. The specimen sequenced was blood. The rearrangement links TRBV20-1 to TRBJ2-3; tentatively, D is TRBD2 (5 bases). This TCR came from a male donor with ankylosing spondylitis or in good health (not recorded which). The CDR3 region is CSARDSGFGTDTQYF. The CDR3 bases are TGCAGTGCTAGGGACTCTGGCTTTGGCACAGATACGCAGTATTTT.